This record concerns one T cell receptor beta chain sequence. This entry belongs to a study of T-cell reconstitution after alpha-beta-depleted transplantation in children. Construction of the TCRbeta library involved unique molecular identifiers. TCRdb re-derived calls from the PCR reads in MiXCR, one entry per CDR3 protein. The sample has 600,000 to 700,000 distinct CDR3 sequences; roughly 17% are singletons. The CDR3 length is 16 residues. The germline CDR1 and CDR2 sequences are SGHVS and FNYEAQ. V lost 6 bases and J lost 0; bases outside the gene matches: 6. The chain combines TRBV7-6 with TRBJ2-3, with 10 bases matching TRBD2. This clonotype was obtained from a human donor who donated a stem cell graft to a child with acute myeloid leukemia. Specimen: PBMCs from the stem cell graft donor, collected from the stem cell graft. The CDR3 bases are TGTGCCAGCAGAGGTAGCGGGGGGTTTAGCACAGATACGCAGTATTTT. Its protein product is CASRGSGGFSTDTQYF.